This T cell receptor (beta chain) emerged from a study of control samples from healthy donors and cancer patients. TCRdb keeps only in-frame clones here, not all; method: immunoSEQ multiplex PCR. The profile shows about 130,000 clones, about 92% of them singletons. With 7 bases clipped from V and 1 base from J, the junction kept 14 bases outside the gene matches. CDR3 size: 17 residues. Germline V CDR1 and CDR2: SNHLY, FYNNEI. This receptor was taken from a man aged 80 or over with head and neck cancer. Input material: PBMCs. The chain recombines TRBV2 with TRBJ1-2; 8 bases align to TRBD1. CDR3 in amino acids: CASIPRQGLGGNYGYTF. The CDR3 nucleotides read TGTGCCAGCATTCCCCGACAGGGGTTAGGGGGTAACTATGGCTACACCTTC.